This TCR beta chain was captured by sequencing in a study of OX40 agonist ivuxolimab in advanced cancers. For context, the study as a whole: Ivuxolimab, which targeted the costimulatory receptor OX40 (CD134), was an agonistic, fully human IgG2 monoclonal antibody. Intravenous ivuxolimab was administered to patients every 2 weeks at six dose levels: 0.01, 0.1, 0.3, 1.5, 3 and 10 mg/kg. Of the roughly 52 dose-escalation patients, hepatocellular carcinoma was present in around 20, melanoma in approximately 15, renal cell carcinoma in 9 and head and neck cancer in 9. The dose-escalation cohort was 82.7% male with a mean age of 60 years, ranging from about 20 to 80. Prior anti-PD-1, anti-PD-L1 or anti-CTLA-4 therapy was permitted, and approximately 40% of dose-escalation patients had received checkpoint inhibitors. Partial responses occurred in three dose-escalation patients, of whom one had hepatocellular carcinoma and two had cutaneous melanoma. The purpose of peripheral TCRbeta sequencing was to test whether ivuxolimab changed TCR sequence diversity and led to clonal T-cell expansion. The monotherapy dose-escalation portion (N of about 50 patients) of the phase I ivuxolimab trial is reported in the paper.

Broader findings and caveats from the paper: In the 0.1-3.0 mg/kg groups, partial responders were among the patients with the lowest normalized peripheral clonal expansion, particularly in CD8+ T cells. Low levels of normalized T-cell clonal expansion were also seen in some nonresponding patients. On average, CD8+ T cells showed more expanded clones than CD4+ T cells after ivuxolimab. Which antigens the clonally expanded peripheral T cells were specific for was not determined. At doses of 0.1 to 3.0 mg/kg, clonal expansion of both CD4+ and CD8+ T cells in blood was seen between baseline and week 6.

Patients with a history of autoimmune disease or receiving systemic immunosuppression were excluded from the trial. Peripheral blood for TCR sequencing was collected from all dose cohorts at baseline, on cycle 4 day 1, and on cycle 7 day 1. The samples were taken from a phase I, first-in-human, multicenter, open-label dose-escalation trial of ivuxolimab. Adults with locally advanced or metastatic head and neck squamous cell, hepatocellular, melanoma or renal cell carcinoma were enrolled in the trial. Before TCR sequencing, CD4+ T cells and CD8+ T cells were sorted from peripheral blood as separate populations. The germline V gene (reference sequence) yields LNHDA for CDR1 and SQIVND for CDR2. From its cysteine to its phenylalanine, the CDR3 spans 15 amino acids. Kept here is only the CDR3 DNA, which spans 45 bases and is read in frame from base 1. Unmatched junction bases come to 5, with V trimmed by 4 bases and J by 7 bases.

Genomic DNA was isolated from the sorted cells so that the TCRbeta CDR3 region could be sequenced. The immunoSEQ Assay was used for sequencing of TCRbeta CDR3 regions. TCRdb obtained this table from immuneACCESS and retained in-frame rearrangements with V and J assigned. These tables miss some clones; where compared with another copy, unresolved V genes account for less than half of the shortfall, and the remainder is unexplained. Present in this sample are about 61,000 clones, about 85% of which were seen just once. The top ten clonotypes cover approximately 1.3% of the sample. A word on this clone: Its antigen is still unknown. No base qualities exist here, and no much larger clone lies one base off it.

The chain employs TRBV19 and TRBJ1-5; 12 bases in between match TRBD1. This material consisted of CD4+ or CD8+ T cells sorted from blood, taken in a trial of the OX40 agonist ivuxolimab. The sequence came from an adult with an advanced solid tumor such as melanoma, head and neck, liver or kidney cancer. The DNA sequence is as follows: TGTGCCAGTAGTAAGGGGACAGGGGGCTTACAGCCCCAGCATTTT. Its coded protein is CASSKGTGGLQPQHF.